Below are 27 T cell receptor beta chains sequenced from a single sample in a study of blood T cell repertoires in COVID-19. Method: immunoSEQ multiplex PCR; TCRdb's copy keeps in-frame clones and lacks some. The sample has 140,000 to 150,000 clones; 80% to 90% are singletons. The sample comprised peripheral blood. The origin of the receptors is a woman aged 50 to 60 with acute or convalescent COVID-19.

The rearrangement links TRBV30 to TRBJ2-3; the D gene is possibly TRBD2 (6 bases). The germline V and J ends were trimmed by 5 bases and 2 bases, with 14 bases remaining between them. The CDR3 contains 14 residues. CDR1 GTSNPN and CDR2 SVGIG come from the germline V gene (reference sequence). The CDR3 region has the DNA TGTGCCTGGGGACCCGGGACTTCCACAGATACGCAGTATTTT. Translation: CAWGPGTSTDTQYF. Combining the CDR3 with reference TRBV30 and TRBJ2-3 gives the whole variable domain SQTIHQWPATLVQPVGSPLSLECTVEGTSNPNLYWYRQAAGRGLQLLFYSVGIGQISSEVPQNLSASRPQDRQFILSSKKLLLSDSGFYLCAWGPGTSTDTQYFGPGTRLTVL.

This clone has a handful of counts. The rearrangement joins TRBV21-1 to TRBJ1-1. TRBV21-1 has pseudogene status. The CDR3 is made up of 10 amino acids. This CDR3 is CASSYYEAFF. In nucleotides, the CDR3 is TGTGCCAGCAGCTATTATGAAGCTTTCTTT.

This rearrangement joins TRBV30 to TRBJ1-5, with D unclear. The germline gives CDR1 GTSNPN, CDR2 SVGIG (reference sequence). CDR3 length: 14 residues. V dropped 2 bases and J dropped 5 bases, with 13 bases sitting between them. The CDR3 here is CAWSKNSLDQPQHF. The CDR3 nucleotides are TGTGCCTGGAGTAAAAACAGCCTCGATCAGCCCCAGCATTTT.

This clone was observed once. This rearrangement joins TRBV5-5 to TRBJ1-4; 7 bases are shared with TRBD1. Trimming cost V 3 bases and J 0 bases; bases outside gene matches: 2. There are 15 residues in the CDR3. Looked up from germline, CDR1 is SGHKS and CDR2 is YYEKEE (reference sequence). CDR3 in DNA: TGTGCCAGCAGCTCCCAGGGGGCAACTAATGAAAAACTGTTTTTT. This sequence encodes CASSSQGATNEKLFF.

The chain recombines TRBV7-2 with TRBJ1-1; TRBD1 aligns across 8 bases. This CDR3 contains 13 residues. Germline CDR1 is SGHTA and CDR2 is FQGNSA. V shed 4 bases, J shed 11 bases, and the junction held 9 bases outside the gene matches. DNA for the CDR3: TGTGCCAGCAGCTCCCTTGACAGGGGAACGGCTTTCTTT. As protein: CASSSLDRGTAFF. Complete variable domain (other parts from reference TRBV7-2 and TRBJ1-1): GAGVSQSPSNKVTEKGKDVELRCDPISGHTALYWYRQSLGQGLEFLIYFQGNSAPDKSGLPSDRFSAERTGGSVSTLTIQRTQQEDSAVYLCASSSLDRGTAFFGQGTRLTVV.

The genes are TRBV30 and TRBJ2-2; D is unresolved. The CDR3 runs to 12 residues. Germline-derived CDR1 and CDR2 are GTSNPN and SVGIG (reference sequence). Trimming took off 1 base at V and 5 bases at J, with 5 bases between the two ends. This chain's CDR3 is CAWSGQTGELFF. The CDR3 nucleotides are TGTGCCTGGAGTGGGCAGACCGGGGAGCTGTTTTTT.

V and J are TRBV29-1 and TRBJ2-5, with D maybe TRBD2 (5 bases). V shed 4 bases and J shed 0 bases, with 6 bases lying between them. Per germline, CDR1 SQVTM and CDR2 ANQGSEA. The CDR3 extends over 12 amino acids. Written as DNA, the CDR3 is TGCAGCGTTGTGCGGGACCAAGAGACCCAGTACTTC. It encodes CSVVRDQETQYF.

The chain carries TRBV6-5 and TRBJ1-2; a possible D gene is TRBD1 (5 bases). Germline CDR1 and CDR2: MNHEY and SVGAGI. The length of the CDR3 is 11 residues. Deletions cut 7 bases from V and 8 bases from J, with 11 bases between. The CDR3 nucleotides read TGTGCCAGCACTTATGGGGGGGGCTACACCTTC. It encodes CASTYGGGYTF.

The chain links TRBV9 to TRBJ2-1; weak D call: TRBD1 (5 bases). This CDR3 comprises 14 residues. Deletions cut 3 bases from V and 7 bases from J, with 14 bases between. Germline CDR1 SGDLS, CDR2 YYNGEE. The CDR3 spells CASSAGRLLNEQFF. The CDR3, as DNA: TGTGCCAGCAGCGCAGGGCGTCTGTTGAATGAGCAGTTCTTC.

This clone was picked up one time. The chain uses TRBV6-5 and TRBJ1-5; 10 bases are a match to TRBD1. In germline, CDR1 is MNHEY, CDR2 SVGAGI. The junction had 4 bases not matched to a gene; V was cut back by 4 bases and J by 4 bases. CDR3 length: 15 residues. CDR3 residues: CASSLTGGGNQPQHF. DNA for the CDR3: TGTGCCAGCAGTTTGACAGGGGGCGGAAATCAGCCCCAGCATTTT.

J is TRBJ1-2 and V is TRBV11-2; 9 bases are shared with TRBD1. This CDR3 is built from 15 residues. Germline CDR1 and CDR2: SGHAT and FQNNGV. The V and J ends lost 0 bases and 8 bases, in that order; junction bases with no gene match: 7. The CDR3 DNA follows: TGTGCCAGCAGCTTAGATCGGACAGGGGTATACGGCTACACCTTC. Its protein is CASSLDRTGVYGYTF.

The CDR3: CASSQRDYATDTQYF. As DNA, the CDR3 is TGTGCCAGCAGCCAAAGGGACTACGCCACAGATACGCAGTATTTT. The V call is TRBV4-2, the J call TRBJ2-3; TRBD2 agrees at 7 bases. This CDR3 contains 15 residues. In germline, CDR1 is LGHNA, CDR2 YNFKEQ. After removal of 2 bases from V and 2 bases from J, the junction contained 4 bases not matched to a gene.

The chain couples TRBV19 to TRBJ2-1; D not certain. CDR3 length equals 12 residues. Per germline, CDR1 LNHDA and CDR2 SQIVND (reference sequence). Trimming removed 6 bases from V and 4 bases from J, with 7 bases in between. The CDR3 nucleotides read TGTGCCAGTAGCCAAATTTACAATGAGCAGTTCTTC. It specifies CASSQIYNEQFF.

This clone has more than one count but fewer than ten. The V and J genes are TRBV30 and TRBJ1-1; 8 bases line up with TRBD1. Germline V gene lookup returns CDR1 GTSNPN and CDR2 SVGIG (reference sequence). The CDR3 is 14 residues long. V was clipped by 4 bases and J by 1 base; unmatched bases: 5. The CDR3 region has the DNA TGTGCCTGGACACGAGGACAGGGGAACACTGAAGCTTTCTTT. Translation: CAWTRGQGNTEAFF.

This chain uses TRBV11-2 with TRBJ2-5; no definite D call. V was trimmed by 4 bases and J by 5 bases, leaving 17 bases between them. Germline lookup yields CDR1 SGHAT and CDR2 FQNNGV. This CDR3 has 15 residues. CDR3 in DNA: TGTGCCAGCAGCTCCCCCGGTACGACCGGGGAGACCCAGTACTTC. It codes for CASSSPGTTGETQYF.

As regards this clone: The sample has other DNA sequences that encode this CDR3 too. The chain recombines TRBV18 with TRBJ2-5, with 7 bases aligning to TRBD2. V shed 0 bases, J shed 4 bases, and the junction held 5 bases outside the gene matches. This CDR3 spans 15 amino acids. Germline V gene data show CDR1 as KGHSH and CDR2 as LQKENI. This CDR3 is CASSPPGRAGETQYF. As DNA, the CDR3 is TGTGCCAGCTCACCACCGGGGAGGGCCGGAGAGACCCAGTACTTC.

This clone was observed once. V usage is TRBV7-3 and J usage is TRBJ1-2; D is ambiguous. The CDR3 totals 13 residues. The germline gives CDR1 SGHTA, CDR2 FQGTGA. Trimming took 2 bases from V and 3 from J, leaving 7 bases between them. The CDR3 here is CASSLEGDYGYTF. Written as DNA, the CDR3 is TGTGCCAGCAGCTTAGAGGGAGACTATGGCTACACCTTC.

The rearrangement uses TRBV10-1 and TRBJ2-3, with 9 bases that match TRBD1. The CDR3 has 16 residues. CDR1 is WNHNN, CDR2 SYGVQD, per germline (reference sequence). V shed 2 bases, J shed 3 bases, and the junction held 6 bases outside the gene matches. The CDR3 loop reads CASSERYRGLTDTQYF. The CDR3 DNA reads as TGCGCCAGCAGTGAGAGGTACAGGGGGCTTACAGATACGCAGTATTTT.

The J gene is TRBJ1-4, the V gene TRBV30; D is perhaps TRBD1 (6 bases). CDR3 size: 14 residues. V gave up 3 bases and J gave up 7 bases, with 15 bases separating them. Germline lookup yields CDR1 GTSNPN and CDR2 SVGIG (reference sequence). The CDR3 region has the DNA TGTGCCTGGAGCAGGGACACGCGTTCTGAAAAACTGTTTTTT. It specifies CAWSRDTRSEKLFF.

A note on this clone: Other DNA sequences from this sample encode an identical CDR3 as well. The chain carries TRBV19 and TRBJ2-2, with 7 bases fitting TRBD2. The CDR3 contains 15 residues. The V gene end was trimmed by 2 bases and the J gene end by 2 bases; junction bases not matched to a gene: 2. The V gene's germline CDR1 is LNHDA and CDR2 SQIVND (reference sequence). CDR3 nucleotides: TGTGCCAGTAGTATATCGGGGGGAAACACCGGGGAGCTGTTTTTT. Residues: CASSISGGNTGELFF.

The chain links TRBV2 to TRBJ1-1, with 7 bases fitting TRBD1. The CDR3 runs 13 residues. Germline CDR1 is SNHLY and CDR2 is FYNNEI. Trimming took 7 bases from V and 1 from J; bases not matched to a gene: 3. This chain's CDR3 is CASTRQGNTEAFF. The CDR3 bases are TGTGCCAGCACTAGACAGGGGAACACTGAAGCTTTCTTT.

This clone appeared a single time. The chain is built from TRBV19 and TRBJ1-1, with 8 bases matching TRBD1. The germline V gene has CDR1 LNHDA and CDR2 SQIVND (reference sequence). Trimming removed 6 bases from V and 6 bases from J; junction bases left unmatched: 6. CDR3 length: 13 amino acids. CDR3 amino acids: CASSGQGWPEAFF. Here the CDR3 DNA reads TGTGCCAGTAGCGGACAGGGATGGCCTGAAGCTTTCTTT.

V is TRBV7-8 and J is TRBJ1-1; D unresolved. This CDR3 has 13 amino acids. Germline lookup yields CDR1 SGHVS and CDR2 FQNEAQ. The V end lost 2 bases, the J end lost 8 bases, and 12 bases lay between the germline ends. The DNA for the CDR3 is TGTGCCAGCAGCTTAACGGGGATTCGAGAAGCTTTCTTT. This gives the protein CASSLTGIREAFF.

V usage is TRBV15 and J usage is TRBJ1-5; no reliable D call. Germline assignment: CDR1 LNHNV and CDR2 YYDKDF (reference sequence). V lost 0 bases to trimming and J lost 5 bases, with 11 bases between them. The CDR3 spans 15 residues. The CDR3 DNA reads as TGTGCCACCAGCAGAGATGATAGCTCTTATCAGCCCCAGCATTTT. Its protein is CATSRDDSSYQPQHF.

In regard to this clone: It is unclear where the CDR3 begins or ends on the DNA, so no DNA is shown, and the CDR3 is as TCRdb lists it. The chain combines TRBV5-5 with TRBJ1-5. Germline V gene data show CDR1 as SGHKS and CDR2 as YYEKEE (reference sequence). The CDR3 has 16 amino acids, counting both end residues. CDR3: CASSFGSGGRRQPQHF.

The chain joins TRBV18 to TRBJ1-3, with D possibly TRBD1 on 5 matching bases. CDR1 is KGHSH, CDR2 LQKENI, per germline. The CDR3 covers 17 residues. V was trimmed by 3 bases and J by 0 bases, leaving 15 bases between them. The CDR3 nucleotides read TGTGCCAGCTCACCGCCCCAGGGTGGTAACTCTGGAAACACCATATATTTT. Its protein is CASSPPQGGNSGNTIYF. The variable domain in full, completed from reference TRBV18 and TRBJ1-3, reads NAGVMQNPRHLVRRRGQEARLRCSPMKGHSHVYWYRQLPEEGLKFMVYLQKENIIDESGMPKERFSAEFPKEGPSILRIQQVVRGDSAAYFCASSPPQGGNSGNTIYFGEGSWLTVV.

V gene TRBV15 combines with J gene TRBJ2-1; weak D call: TRBD1 (7 bases). This CDR3 is built from 17 residues. CDR1 is LNHNV and CDR2 is YYDKDF in the germline V gene (reference sequence). Trimming removed 0 bases at V and 9 bases at J, with 21 bases between. The CDR3 spells CATSRDPGGSFGGEQFF. For the CDR3, the DNA is TGTGCCACCAGCAGAGATCCAGGGGGGTCCTTTGGAGGTGAGCAGTTCTTC.